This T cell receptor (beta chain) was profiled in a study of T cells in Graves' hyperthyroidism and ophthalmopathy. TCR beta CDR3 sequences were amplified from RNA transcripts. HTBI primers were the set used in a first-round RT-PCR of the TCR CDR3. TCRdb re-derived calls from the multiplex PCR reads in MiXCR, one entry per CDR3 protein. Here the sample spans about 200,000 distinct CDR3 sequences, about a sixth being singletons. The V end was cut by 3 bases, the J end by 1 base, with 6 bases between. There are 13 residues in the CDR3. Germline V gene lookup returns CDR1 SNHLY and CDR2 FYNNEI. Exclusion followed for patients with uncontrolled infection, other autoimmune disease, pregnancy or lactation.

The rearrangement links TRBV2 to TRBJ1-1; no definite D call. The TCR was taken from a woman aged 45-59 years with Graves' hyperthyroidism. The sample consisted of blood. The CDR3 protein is CASSESANTEAFF. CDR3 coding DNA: TGTGCCAGCAGTGAGTCAGCGAACACTGAAGCTTTCTTT.